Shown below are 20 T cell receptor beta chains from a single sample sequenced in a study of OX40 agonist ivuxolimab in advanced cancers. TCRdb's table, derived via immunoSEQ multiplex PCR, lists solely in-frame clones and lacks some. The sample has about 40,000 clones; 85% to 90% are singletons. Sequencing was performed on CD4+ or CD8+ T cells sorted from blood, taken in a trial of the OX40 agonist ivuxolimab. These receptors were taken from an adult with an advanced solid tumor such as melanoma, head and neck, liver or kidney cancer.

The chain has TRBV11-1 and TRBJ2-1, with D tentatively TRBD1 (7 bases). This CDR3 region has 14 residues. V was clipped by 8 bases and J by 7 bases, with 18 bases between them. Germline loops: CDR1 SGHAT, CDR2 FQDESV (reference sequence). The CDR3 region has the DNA TGTGCCAGCTTGGGGCAGGGGGGCCCTAATGAGCAGTTCTTC. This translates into CASLGQGGPNEQFF.

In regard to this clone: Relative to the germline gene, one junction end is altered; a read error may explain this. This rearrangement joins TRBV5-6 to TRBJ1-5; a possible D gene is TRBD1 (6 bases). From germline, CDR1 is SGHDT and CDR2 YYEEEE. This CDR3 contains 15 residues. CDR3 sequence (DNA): TGTGCCCGCAGCTTGGGGGGGGGCTTCCATCAGCCCCAGCATTTT. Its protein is CARSLGGGFHQPQHF.

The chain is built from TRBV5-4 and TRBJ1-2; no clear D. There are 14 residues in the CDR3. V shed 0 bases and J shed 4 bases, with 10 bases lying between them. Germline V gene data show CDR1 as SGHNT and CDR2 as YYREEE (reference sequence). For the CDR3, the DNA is TGTGCCAGCAGCTTGGACCTAGATATCTATGGCTACACCTTC. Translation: CASSLDLDIYGYTF.

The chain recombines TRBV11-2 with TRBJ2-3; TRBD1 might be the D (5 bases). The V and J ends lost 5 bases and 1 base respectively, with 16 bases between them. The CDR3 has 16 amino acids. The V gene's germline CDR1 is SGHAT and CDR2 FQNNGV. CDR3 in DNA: TGTGCCAGCAGCCAGACCCCAGGGTTGGGCACAGATACGCAGTATTTT. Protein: CASSQTPGLGTDTQYF.

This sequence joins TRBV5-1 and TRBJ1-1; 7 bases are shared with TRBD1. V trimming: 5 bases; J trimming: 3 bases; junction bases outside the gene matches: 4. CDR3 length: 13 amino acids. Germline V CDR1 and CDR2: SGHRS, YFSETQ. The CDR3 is CASSRGQDTEAFF. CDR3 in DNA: TGCGCCAGCAGTCGCGGACAGGACACTGAAGCTTTCTTT.

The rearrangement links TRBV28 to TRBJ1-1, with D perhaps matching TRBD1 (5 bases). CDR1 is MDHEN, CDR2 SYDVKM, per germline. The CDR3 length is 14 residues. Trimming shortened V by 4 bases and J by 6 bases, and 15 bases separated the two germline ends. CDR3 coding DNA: TGTGCCAGCAGTTCCCGGGGGGGGAGGGCTGAAGCTTTCTTT. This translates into CASSSRGGRAEAFF.

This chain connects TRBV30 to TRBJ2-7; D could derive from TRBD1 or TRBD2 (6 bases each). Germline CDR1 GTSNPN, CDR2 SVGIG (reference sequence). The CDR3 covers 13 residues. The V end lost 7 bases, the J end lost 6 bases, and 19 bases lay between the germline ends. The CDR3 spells CASLRGETGEQYF. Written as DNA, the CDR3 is TGTGCCTCCCTAAGGGGGGAAACGGGCGAGCAGTACTTC. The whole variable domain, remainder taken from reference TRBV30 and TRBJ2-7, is SQTIHQWPATLVQPVGSPLSLECTVEGTSNPNLYWYRQAAGRGLQLLFYSVGIGQISSEVPQNLSASRPQDRQFILSSKKLLLSDSGFYLCASLRGETGEQYFGPGTRLTVT.

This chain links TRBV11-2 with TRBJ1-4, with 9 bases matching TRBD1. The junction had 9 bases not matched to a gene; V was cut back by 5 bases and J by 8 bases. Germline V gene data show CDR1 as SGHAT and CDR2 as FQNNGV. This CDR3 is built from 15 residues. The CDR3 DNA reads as TGTGCCAGCAGCCCCCCGGGACAGGGCAGGGAAAAACTGTTTTTT. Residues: CASSPPGQGREKLFF. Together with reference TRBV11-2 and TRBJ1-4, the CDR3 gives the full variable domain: EAGVAQSPRYKIIEKRQSVAFWCNPISGHATLYWYQQILGQGPKLLIQFQNNGVVDDSQLPKDRFSAERLKGVDSTLKIQPAKLEDSAVYLCASSPPGQGREKLFFGSGTQLSVL.

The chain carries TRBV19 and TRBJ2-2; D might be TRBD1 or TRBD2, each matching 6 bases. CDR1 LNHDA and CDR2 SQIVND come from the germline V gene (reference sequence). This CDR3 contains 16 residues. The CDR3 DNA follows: TGTTTCAAAATCTCCGGTCCGGGGGCGCTGACCGGGGAGCTGTTTTTT. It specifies CFKISGPGALTGELFF.

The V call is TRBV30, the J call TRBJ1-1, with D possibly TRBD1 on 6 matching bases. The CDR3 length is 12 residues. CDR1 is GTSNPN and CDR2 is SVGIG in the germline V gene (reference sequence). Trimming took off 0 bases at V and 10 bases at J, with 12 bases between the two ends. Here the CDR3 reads CAWSVHREGAFF. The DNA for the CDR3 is TGTGCCTGGAGTGTACACAGGGAGGGAGCTTTCTTT.

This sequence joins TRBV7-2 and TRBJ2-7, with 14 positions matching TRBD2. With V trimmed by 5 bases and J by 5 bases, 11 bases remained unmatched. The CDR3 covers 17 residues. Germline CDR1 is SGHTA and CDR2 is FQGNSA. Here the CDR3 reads CASSPGLAGGPRDEQYF. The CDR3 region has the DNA TGTGCCAGCAGCCCTGGACTAGCGGGGGGCCCTCGGGACGAGCAGTACTTC.

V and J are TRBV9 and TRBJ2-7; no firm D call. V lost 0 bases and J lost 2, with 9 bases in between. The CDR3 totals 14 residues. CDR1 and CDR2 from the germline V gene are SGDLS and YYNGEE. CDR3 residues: CASSVEVRTYEQYF. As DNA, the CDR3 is TGTGCCAGCAGCGTAGAGGTCCGAACCTACGAGCAGTACTTC. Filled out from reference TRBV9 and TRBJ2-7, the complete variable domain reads DSGVTQTPKHLITATGQRVTLRCSPRSGDLSVYWYQQSLDQGLQFLIQYYNGEERAKGNILERFSAQQFPDLHSELNLSSLELGDSALYFCASSVEVRTYEQYFGPGTRLTVT.

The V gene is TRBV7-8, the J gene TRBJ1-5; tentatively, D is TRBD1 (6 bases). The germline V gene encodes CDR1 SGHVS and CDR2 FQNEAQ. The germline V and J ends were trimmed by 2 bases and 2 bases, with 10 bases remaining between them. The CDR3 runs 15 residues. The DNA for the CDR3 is TGTGCCAGCAGCTTATGGGAGGGGGGCAATCAGCCCCAGCATTTT. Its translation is CASSLWEGGNQPQHF.

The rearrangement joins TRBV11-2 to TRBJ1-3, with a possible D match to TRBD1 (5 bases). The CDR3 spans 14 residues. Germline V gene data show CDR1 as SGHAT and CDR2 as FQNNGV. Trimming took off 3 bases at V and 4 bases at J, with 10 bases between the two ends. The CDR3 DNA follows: TGTGCCAGCAGCTTCCGAGGGGTCGGAAACACCATATATTTT. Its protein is CASSFRGVGNTIYF.

CDR3 sequence reads: CASSFGRASGANVLTF. DNA for the CDR3: TGTGCCAGCAGTTTTGGTAGGGCCTCTGGGGCCAACGTCCTGACTTTC. The V gene is TRBV27, the J gene TRBJ2-6; D is ambiguous. V was trimmed by 3 bases and J by 0 bases, leaving 9 bases between them. This CDR3 region has 16 residues. CDR1 is MNHEY, CDR2 SMNVEV, per germline (reference sequence).

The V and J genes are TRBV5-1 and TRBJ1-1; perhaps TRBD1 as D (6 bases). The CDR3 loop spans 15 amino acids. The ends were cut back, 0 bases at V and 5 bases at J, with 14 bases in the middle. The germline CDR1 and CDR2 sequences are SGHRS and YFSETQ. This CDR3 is CASSLATGLWTEAFF. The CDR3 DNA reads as TGCGCCAGCAGCTTGGCCACAGGGCTGTGGACTGAAGCTTTCTTT.

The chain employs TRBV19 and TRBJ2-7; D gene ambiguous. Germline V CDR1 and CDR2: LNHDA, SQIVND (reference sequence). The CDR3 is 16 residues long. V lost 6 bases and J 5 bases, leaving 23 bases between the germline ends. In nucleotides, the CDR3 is TGTGCCAGTAGCCTGGGATTAGAGGCGAAGGACCACGAGCAGTACTTC. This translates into CASSLGLEAKDHEQYF.

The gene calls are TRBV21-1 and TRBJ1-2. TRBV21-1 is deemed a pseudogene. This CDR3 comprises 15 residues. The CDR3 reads CASSPEFGGYYGYTF. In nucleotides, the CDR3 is TGTGCCAGCAGCCCGGAATTCGGGGGGTACTATGGCTACACCTTC.

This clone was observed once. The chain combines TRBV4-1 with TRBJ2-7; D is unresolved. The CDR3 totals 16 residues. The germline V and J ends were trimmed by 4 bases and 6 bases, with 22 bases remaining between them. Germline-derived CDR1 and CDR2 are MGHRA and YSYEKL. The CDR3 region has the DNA TGCGCCAGCAGCCTTACTACGGTGCTAGAATCGGGCGAGCAGTACTTC. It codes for CASSLTTVLESGEQYF.

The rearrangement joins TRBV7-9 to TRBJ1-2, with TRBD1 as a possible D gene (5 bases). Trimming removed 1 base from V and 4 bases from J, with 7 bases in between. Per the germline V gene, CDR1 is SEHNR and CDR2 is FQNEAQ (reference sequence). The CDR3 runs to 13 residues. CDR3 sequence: CASSLVGLYGYTF. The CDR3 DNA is TGTGCCAGCAGCTTAGTGGGGCTCTATGGCTACACCTTC.